The 28 T cell receptor beta chains reported below all come from one sample, sequenced in a study of CD8 T cells in ankylosing spondylitis. These receptors' targets are unknown. Regarding the study as a whole: Characteristic, it appeared, of ankylosing spondylitis blood was a TCR beta motif of fewer than 10 highly homologous variants.

TCRdb re-called the 5' RACE reads through MiXCR, storing one row per CDR3 protein. This repertoire shows fewer than 500,000 distinct CDR3 sequences, 25% to 30% found once; its top ten account for over 0.8%. The sample was blood, either unsorted or a sorted T cell fraction (not recorded which). Receptor source: a male donor with ankylosing spondylitis.

The V gene is TRBV12-3 or TRBV12-4, the J gene TRBJ1-5; D is uncertain. The CDR3 is 15 residues long. V lost 6 bases and J 0 bases, leaving 12 bases between the germline ends. The CDR3 DNA is TGTGCCAGCAGACCCAGCCTGTATAGCAATCAGCCCCAGCATTTT. It translates to CASRPSLYSNQPQHF.

The CDR3 nucleotides read TGTGCCAGCATCTCTACCGCGGGGGGCAGTGGTGAAGCTTTCTTT. This translates into CASISTAGGSGEAFF. J is TRBJ1-1 and V is TRBV5-5, with D possibly matching TRBD1 (6 bases). Germline V CDR1 and CDR2: SGHKS, YYEKEE (reference sequence). This CDR3 is 15 amino acids long. V was pared by 6 bases and J by 7 bases, with 22 bases between.

This clonotype was picked up a small number of times. The V gene is TRBV12-3 or TRBV12-4, the J gene TRBJ2-3; D might be TRBD2 (5 bases). This CDR3 region has 15 residues. Trimming took off 5 bases at V and 1 base at J, with 13 bases between the two ends. CDR3 in amino acids: CASSRRSGGTDTQYF. CDR3 nucleotide sequence: TGTGCCAGCAGTCGACGGAGCGGAGGCACAGATACGCAGTATTTT.

This clonotype was observed many times. The chain links TRBV7-8 to TRBJ2-2, with D hard to call. V shed 4 bases and J shed 4 bases, with 10 bases lying between them. Germline V gives CDR1 SGHVS, CDR2 FQNEAQ. The CDR3 length is 14 residues. The CDR3 protein is CASSSGSLTGELFF. CDR3 bases: TGTGCCAGCAGCTCCGGGTCGCTCACCGGGGAGCTGTTTTTT. Supplemented by reference TRBV7-8 and TRBJ2-2, the full variable domain reads GAGVSQSPRYKVAKRGQDVALRCDPISGHVSLFWYQQALGQGPEFLTYFQNEAQLDKSGLPSDRFFAERPEGSVSTLKIQRTQQEDSAVYLCASSSGSLTGELFFGEGSRLTVL.

In its sample, this clonotype was seen once. The V call is TRBV10-3, the J call TRBJ1-1; maybe TRBD1 (6 bases). V shed 2 bases and J shed 5 bases, with 12 bases lying between them. Germline values: CDR1 ENHRY, CDR2 SYGVKD. The CDR3 is 14 amino acids. The CDR3 reads CAISENREGTEAFF. In DNA, the CDR3 is TGTGCCATCAGTGAGAACAGGGAGGGAACTGAAGCTTTCTTT.

The chain is built from TRBV5-1 and TRBJ1-1, with D possibly being TRBD1 (5 bases). V was shortened by 0 bases and J by 2 bases, with 11 bases between the two germline ends. Germline values: CDR1 SGHRS, CDR2 YFSETQ. The CDR3 is 15 amino acids. The CDR3 here is CASSLAMGPNTEAFF. The CDR3 bases are TGCGCCAGCAGCTTGGCCATGGGGCCCAACACTGAAGCTTTCTTT. Full variable domain (outside the CDR3, taken from reference TRBV5-1 and TRBJ1-1): KAGVTQTPRYLIKTRGQQVTLSCSPISGHRSVSWYQQTPGQGLQFLFEYFSETQRNKGNFPGRFSGRQFSNSRSEMNVSTLELGDSALYLCASSLAMGPNTEAFFGQGTRLTVV.

The V and J genes are TRBV5-1 and TRBJ1-2; D remains unclear. The CDR3 loop spans 13 amino acids. V was cut by 4 bases and J by 10 bases, with 17 bases left in between. Germline values: CDR1 SGHRS, CDR2 YFSETQ. CDR3 coding DNA: TGCGCCAGCAGCCCGACCGGGCAAGGGCTCTACACCTTC. It specifies CASSPTGQGLYTF.

There are a few counts of this clonotype. The chain couples TRBV21-1 to TRBJ2-7; the table's D call of TRBD1 was not tested on the DNA. TRBV21-1 is tagged as a pseudogene. The CDR3 runs 13 residues. The CDR3 DNA sequence: TGTGCCAGCAGCACCAGGGAAACCTACGAGCAGTACGTC. It yields the protein CASSTRETYEQYV.

This chain joins TRBV6-2 or TRBV6-3 and TRBJ1-1; D may be TRBD1 (5 bases). CDR1 and CDR2 (germline): MNHEY, SVGEGT. V lost 6 bases to trimming and J lost 8 bases, with 13 bases between them. CDR3 length equals 12 residues. CDR3 nucleotides: TGTGCCAGCAGCTTGAAGGGGCTAGAAGCTTTCTTT. This sequence encodes CASSLKGLEAFF.

This clonotype was recorded a few times. The rearrangement joins TRBV7-2 to TRBJ2-1; 7 positions match TRBD2. This CDR3 is built from 17 residues. Germline assignment: CDR1 SGHTA and CDR2 FQGNSA. The trim removed 5 bases at V and 4 bases at J, leaving 14 bases unmatched. The CDR3: CASSVRLASVLYNEQFF. Written as DNA, the CDR3 is TGTGCCAGCAGCGTACGACTAGCATCGGTTTTGTACAATGAGCAGTTCTTC.

The rearrangement links TRBV28 to TRBJ2-7; D may match TRBD1 or TRBD2 (5 bases each). CDR1 is MDHEN and CDR2 is SYDVKM in the germline V gene. V shed 6 bases and J shed 9 bases, with 15 bases lying between them. The CDR3 loop spans 12 amino acids. CDR3: CASRGEVGVQYV. In DNA, the CDR3 is TGTGCCAGCAGGGGAGAGGTGGGGGTGCAGTACGTC.

This clonotype came up a few times. V and J are TRBV4-2 and TRBJ2-3; TRBD2 matches 7 bases. This CDR3 has 18 amino acids. After removal of 3 bases from V and 0 bases from J, the junction contained 12 bases not matched to a gene. Per germline, CDR1 LGHNA and CDR2 YNFKEQ. CDR3: CASSQEPRVAGSTDTQYF. Written as DNA, the CDR3 is TGTGCCAGCAGCCAGGAACCTCGGGTAGCGGGTAGCACAGATACGCAGTATTTT.

This clonotype was seen only once. The chain employs TRBV5-1 and TRBJ1-4, with D perhaps TRBD1 (5 bases). The germline CDR1 and CDR2 sequences are SGHRS and YFSETQ. CDR3 length: 15 residues. Trimming pared 4 bases from V and 8 bases from J, leaving 18 bases between. CDR3 protein: CASSTGDFGGEKLFF. For the CDR3, the DNA is TGCGCCAGCAGCACGGGGGACTTCGGAGGGGAAAAACTGTTTTTT.

V usage is TRBV20-1 and J usage is TRBJ2-7, with D perhaps TRBD2 (5 bases). The germline CDR1 and CDR2 sequences are DFQATT and SNEGSKA (reference sequence). This CDR3 is built from 12 residues. The CDR3 nucleotides read TGCAGGGCAAGCGGTCCTGACTACGAGCAGTACTTC. Translating it yields CRASGPDYEQYF.

Written as DNA, the CDR3 is TGTGCCACCAACATCTCTGGGGCCAACGTCCTGACTTTC. It yields the protein CATNISGANVLTF. This chain uses TRBV24-1 with TRBJ2-6; D call uncertain. The CDR3 consists of 13 residues. Germline V gene sequence: CDR1 KGHDR, CDR2 SFDVKD. The ends were cut back, 8 bases at V and 0 bases at J, with 4 bases in the middle.

This clonotype was detected a few times. The chain employs TRBV29-1 and TRBJ1-1; the D gene is possibly TRBD1 (5 bases). The CDR3 spans 13 residues. Germline CDR1 and CDR2: SQVTM and ANQGSEA. Trimming pared 4 bases from V and 7 bases from J, leaving 16 bases between. CDR3: CSVGLGAGSEAFF. CDR3 coding DNA: TGCAGCGTTGGGCTCGGGGCTGGTAGTGAAGCTTTCTTT. The full variable domain, in which reference TRBV29-1 and TRBJ1-1 provide the parts outside the CDR3, is SAVISQKPSRDICQRGTSLTIQCQVDSQVTMMFWYRQQPGQSLTLIATANQGSEATYESGFVIDKFPISRPNLTFSTLTVSNMSPEDSSIYLCSVGLGAGSEAFFGQGTRLTVV.

The chain uses TRBV5-6 and TRBJ1-1, with D uncertain. Trimming left V 5 bases short and J 0 bases short, with 11 bases between. The CDR3 runs to 14 residues. The germline gives CDR1 SGHDT, CDR2 YYEEEE. CDR3 residues: CASSGKPLNTEAFF. The CDR3 DNA reads TGTGCCAGCAGTGGAAAACCGTTGAACACTGAAGCTTTCTTT.

V and J are TRBV10-3 and TRBJ1-2, with D unclear. V lost 0 bases and J lost 3, with 5 bases in between. In germline, CDR1 is ENHRY, CDR2 SYGVKD. The CDR3 length is 13 residues. The CDR3 DNA reads TGTGCCATCAGTGAGTCGAAAGACTATGGCTACACCTTC. Protein: CAISESKDYGYTF.

J is TRBJ2-1 and V is TRBV14; D possibly corresponds to TRBD1 (5 bases). The V gene's germline CDR1 is SGHDN and CDR2 FVKESK. V lost 3 bases and J lost 0, with 12 bases in between. This CDR3 region has 16 residues. The CDR3 loop reads CASSQLTGVSYNEQFF. Here the CDR3 DNA reads TGTGCCAGCAGCCAGCTTACAGGCGTCTCCTACAATGAGCAGTTCTTC.

The chain combines TRBV9 with TRBJ1-2; 9 positions match TRBD1. V shed 3 bases, J shed 3 bases, and the junction held 3 bases outside the gene matches. The CDR3 extends over 14 amino acids. Germline lookup yields CDR1 SGDLS and CDR2 YYNGEE. The CDR3 spells CASSEGQGDYGYTF. The CDR3 DNA is TGTGCCAGCAGCGAGGGACAGGGCGACTATGGCTACACCTTC. Drawing the rest from reference TRBV9 and TRBJ1-2, the complete variable domain is DSGVTQTPKHLITATGQRVTLRCSPRSGDLSVYWYQQSLDQGLQFLIQYYNGEERAKGNILERFSAQQFPDLHSELNLSSLELGDSALYFCASSEGQGDYGYTFGSGTRLTVV.

This rearrangement joins TRBV29-1 to TRBJ1-1, with TRBD1 as a possible D gene (5 bases). V shed 6 bases and J shed 5 bases, with 13 bases lying between them. This CDR3 comprises 12 residues. Per the germline V gene, CDR1 is SQVTM and CDR2 is ANQGSEA. The CDR3 DNA sequence: TGCAGCGTCCAGGGCCGGGGGACTGAAGCTTTCTTT. This encodes CSVQGRGTEAFF.

This clonotype was recorded a few times. The chain has TRBV28 and TRBJ2-2, with 14 nucleotides matching TRBD2. The CDR3 loop spans 17 amino acids. The germline V gene has CDR1 MDHEN and CDR2 SYDVKM. V lost 3 bases, J lost 7 bases, and 7 bases stayed unmatched. CDR3 nucleotides: TGTGCCAGCAGTTTCTGGGGACTAGCGGGAGCGGTCGGGGAGCTGTTTTTT. Amino acid sequence: CASSFWGLAGAVGELFF.

The rearrangement links TRBV12-3 or TRBV12-4 to TRBJ1-1; a weak D match, TRBD1 (5 bases). This CDR3 contains 14 residues. V dropped 3 bases and J dropped 3 bases, with 11 bases sitting between them. The CDR3 reads CASSLQGEDTEAFF. CDR3 nucleotides: TGTGCCAGCAGTTTGCAGGGCGAGGACACTGAAGCTTTCTTT.

In its sample, this clonotype was seen a few times. The J gene is TRBJ2-1, the V gene TRBV5-5; D is perhaps TRBD2 (5 bases). Germline V gene data show CDR1 as SGHKS and CDR2 as YYEKEE (reference sequence). This CDR3 has 14 amino acids. Trimming left V 3 bases short and J 6 bases short, with 13 bases between. The CDR3 protein is CASSSLLDVNEQFF. The CDR3 nucleotides are TGTGCCAGCAGCTCCCTACTAGATGTCAATGAGCAGTTCTTC.

CDR3 residues: CASSPDRARTEAFF. The CDR3, as DNA: TGTGCCAGCAGCCCGGACAGGGCACGGACTGAAGCTTTCTTT. V is TRBV3-1 and J is TRBJ1-1; 8 bases match TRBD1. The CDR3 has 14 amino acids. Germline V gene lookup returns CDR1 LGHDT and CDR2 YNNKEL (reference sequence). J lost 5 bases, V lost 4 bases, and 6 bases had no gene match.

The chain joins TRBV29-1 to TRBJ2-5; D not resolved. V lost 2 bases, J lost 3 bases, and 10 bases lay in between. Germline loops: CDR1 SQVTM, CDR2 ANQGSEA. The CDR3 is 13 amino acids. In DNA form, the CDR3 reads TGCAGCGTTGAAAGTACCTGGGAAGAGACCCAGTACTTC. It codes for CSVESTWEETQYF.

For the CDR3, the DNA is TGCAGCTCGAGCGGGAGGGCTAGCACAGATACGCAGTATTTT. It codes for CSSSGRASTDTQYF. This sequence joins TRBV29-1 and TRBJ2-3; 10 positions agree with TRBD2. CDR3 length equals 14 residues. Germline CDR1 and CDR2: SQVTM and ANQGSEA. J was trimmed by 0 bases and V by 8 bases; bases with no gene match: 5.

The chain has TRBV3-1 and TRBJ2-1; 13 bases map to TRBD2. CDR1 and CDR2 from the germline V gene are LGHDT and YNNKEL (reference sequence). V gave up 4 bases and J gave up 9 bases; unmatched junction bases: 6. The CDR3 contains 15 residues. The CDR3, as DNA: TGTGCCAGCAGCCCTCGACTAGCGGGAGGTGGTGAGCAGTTCTTC. Residues: CASSPRLAGGGEQFF.